This T cell receptor beta chain originates from a study of graft-versus-host responses after intestinal transplantation. Germline assignment: CDR1 LNHDA and CDR2 SQIVND (reference sequence). The V gene end was trimmed by 4 bases and the J gene end by 5 bases; junction bases not matched to a gene: 8. This CDR3 has 15 amino acids. Sequencing used immunoSEQ multiplex PCR; TCRdb keeps in-frame clones, though not all of them. The sample includes approximately 90,000 clones, about 93% of them seen just once. This clone appeared once. No antigen is known for it. The sample in question was unstimulated CD8+ T cells sorted from spleen or lymph node cells, obtained before intestinal transplant. The receptor comes from a human donor who received an intestinal transplant. The J gene is TRBJ2-5, the V gene TRBV19; 9 nucleotides line up with TRBD1. The CDR3 coding sequence is TGTGCCAGTAGTACCTACAGGGGGCAGGGGGAGACCCAGTACTTC. Translating it yields CASSTYRGQGETQYF.